This T cell receptor (beta chain) was sequenced for a study of T cell clonotyping in hematopoietic cell transplantation. Study findings and constraints: At the given depth, recipient repertoires were over 95% de novo clonotypes. Higher Inverse Simpson Index values in graft donor and pretransplant recipient predicted broader posttransplant TCR diversity.

Trimming removed 5 bases from V and 0 bases from J, with 17 bases in between. The CDR3 has 17 amino acids. Germline V CDR1 and CDR2: SGHTA, FQGNSA. The repertoire was sequenced with immunoSEQ multiplex PCR; TCRdb's copy has only in-frame clones and lacks some. There are tens of thousands of clones in the sample; roughly 94% occur only once, and about 0.86% lies in the top ten. Comments on this clone: The antigen remains undetermined.

Sequencing was performed on peripheral blood mononuclear cells. This receptor was obtained from a woman between 50 and 59 years old in good health. Some clones in this sample may be carry-over from other donors' samples. The chain uses TRBV7-2 and TRBJ1-5; the D gene is possibly TRBD1 (6 bases). The CDR3 spells CASSRTVSLYSNQPQHF. CDR3 nucleotide sequence: TGTGCCAGCAGCCGGACAGTCTCCCTTTATAGCAATCAGCCCCAGCATTTT.